This TCR beta chain was identified during a study of beta chain features in type 1 diabetes. Study conclusions and caveats: Relative to healthy donors, patients appeared to have naive, central memory and Treg TCRB repertoires that were more similar.

The isolated RNA, all of it, was reverse transcribed, so expressed TCRB transcripts were what got sequenced. Method: immunoSEQ multiplex PCR; TCRdb's copy keeps in-frame clones and lacks some. The table records about 620,000 clones, roughly 15% of them present only once. The CDR3 runs to 12 residues. Germline V lookup: CDR1 MNHNY, CDR2 SVGAGI (reference sequence). Trimming cost V 8 bases and J 2 bases, with 10 bases left between them. With respect to this clone: Its antigen is unknown.

The chain links TRBV6-6 to TRBJ2-7; D perhaps matches TRBD2 (5 bases). This TCR derives from a man younger than 35 in good health. Sample: naive CD4+ T cells from blood. The CDR3 DNA follows: TGTGCCAGCGGGAGCACCACCTACGAGCAGTACTTC. As protein: CASGSTTYEQYF.